This TCR beta chain was identified in a study of T-cell memory formation after mild COVID-19. With respect to this clonotype: Its antigen is not known.

Findings and limits, study-wide: Cross-reactive memory seemingly joined, as some responding clones were found in pre-infection memory. Clones contracting across day 15 to 85 had a balanced CD4/CD8 profile; later expanding clones leaned CD4+. Mostly located in CM and EM were contracting CD4+ clones, with contracting CD8+ clones located in EMRA.

5'RACE primed from the constant segment yielded TCR alpha and TCR beta cDNA libraries bearing sample barcodes and UMIs. Using its own MiXCR run on the 5' RACE reads, TCRdb lists one record per CDR3 protein. The table has some 210,000 distinct CDR3 sequences, over 9.5% seen once. The material sequenced was PBMCs or a T cell subset sorted from them (not recorded which). This TCR was sampled from a man aged 18 to 30 who had mild COVID-19 (a few samples of this study predate the infection). Cell type and time point are not known.

This CDR3 is CASSFGRGLWNIQYF. The CDR3 DNA is TGCGCCAGCAGCTTCGGCAGGGGGCTATGGAACATTCAGTACTTC. The chain employs TRBV5-1 and TRBJ2-4; 8 bases line up with TRBD1. CDR1 and CDR2 from the germline V gene are SGHRS and YFSETQ. The CDR3 contains 15 residues. V shed 2 bases and J 7 bases; nucleotides not matched to a gene: 8.